This passage covers 9 T cell receptor beta chains from one sample sequenced in a study of post-analysis software for immune sequencing data (dated by TCRdb to about 2015). What the authors observed across the whole study: Patients showed significantly higher frequencies than controls for five TRBV segments, among them TRBV5-6, TRBV5-1 and TRBV20-1.

Libraries were made using PCR. Sequencing used an Illumina HiSeq 2500. To reduce PCR and sequencing biases, unique molecular identifiers were built into the TCR beta cDNA libraries. Through fastp at Q25 and MiXCR, TCRdb rebuilt clones from the public reads, retaining in-frame beta chains. CDR3 protein duplicates are merged, each entry listing the most common genes and DNA. The sample data list 750,000 to 900,000 distinct CDR3 sequences, and around 46% of these were observed just once. Jointly, the top ten make up just under 5% of the sample. No antigen has been identified for these receptors. Sequenced input: blood. These receptors were collected from a girl aged 5-17 years with multiple sclerosis.

This clonotype was recorded a few times. V and J are TRBV27 and TRBJ2-1; 8 bases agree with TRBD2. This CDR3 is built from 16 residues. Germline lookup yields CDR1 MNHEY and CDR2 SMNVEV (reference sequence). This CDR3 reads CATGSGSDPSYNEQFF. The CDR3 region has the DNA TGTGCGACGGGGAGCGGGAGCGACCCCTCCTACAATGAGCAGTTCTTC.

A single count supports this clonotype. This rearrangement joins TRBV3-1 to TRBJ1-2, with 7 bases fitting TRBD1. The ends lost 1 base at V and 7 bases at J; junction bases unmatched: 6. Looked up from germline, CDR1 is LGHDT and CDR2 is YNNKEL (reference sequence). This CDR3 has 14 residues. In DNA form, the CDR3 reads TGTGCCAGCAGCCAAGCCGGGACAGCCCGTGGCTACACCTTC. Translated: CASSQAGTARGYTF.

The CDR3 reads CSARKGSDYGYTF. CDR3 nucleotides: TGCAGTGCTAGAAAGGGGAGTGACTATGGCTACACCTTC. The J gene is TRBJ1-2, the V gene TRBV20-1; D perhaps matches TRBD1 (5 bases). The V end was cut by 2 bases, the J end by 3 bases, with 10 bases between. This CDR3 has 13 residues. Germline V gives CDR1 DFQATT, CDR2 SNEGSKA (reference sequence).

In its sample, this clonotype was seen a few times. The chain uses TRBV30 and TRBJ2-3; D perhaps matches TRBD1 (6 bases). CDR3 size: 12 residues. Germline CDR1 GTSNPN, CDR2 SVGIG (reference sequence). Trimming pared 4 bases from V and 9 bases from J, leaving 14 bases between. CDR3 sequence (DNA): TGTGCCTGGAAAATGACAGGAATAACGCAGTATTTT. Translation gives CAWKMTGITQYF.

This rearrangement joins TRBV7-6 to TRBJ1-2; 10 bases match TRBD1. This CDR3 spans 17 amino acids. CDR1 is SGHVS, CDR2 FNYEAQ, per germline. Unmatched junction bases numbered 8, after V lost 2 bases and J lost 2 bases. CDR3 in amino acids: CASSLNPRTGGNYGYTF. The CDR3 DNA is TGTGCCAGCAGCTTAAATCCCCGGACAGGGGGAAACTATGGCTACACCTTC.

The V call is TRBV12-3 or TRBV12-4, the J call TRBJ2-5; 7 bases agree with TRBD1. This CDR3 is 15 amino acids long. V trimming: 6 bases; J trimming: 5 bases; junction bases outside the gene matches: 12. CDR3: CASSENRQGWETQYF. The CDR3 nucleotides are TGTGCCAGCAGCGAAAACCGACAGGGATGGGAGACCCAGTACTTC.

The table lists this clonotype with a few counts. The chain uses TRBV5-1 and TRBJ2-7; perhaps TRBD1 as D (6 bases). The V end was cut by 5 bases, the J end by 2 bases, with 11 bases between. This CDR3 region has 13 residues. Per germline, CDR1 SGHRS and CDR2 YFSETQ. The CDR3 is CASSEDRPYEQYF. As DNA, the CDR3 is TGCGCCAGCAGTGAGGACAGACCCTACGAGCAGTACTTC.

The chain is built from TRBV5-5 and TRBJ1-1; the D gene is possibly TRBD1 (5 bases). This CDR3 region has 12 residues. Germline V gene lookup returns CDR1 SGHKS and CDR2 YYEKEE (reference sequence). V was trimmed by 7 bases and J by 6 bases, leaving 13 bases between them. The CDR3 reads CASVGGGAEAFF. CDR3 bases: TGTGCCAGCGTCGGGGGTGGGGCTGAAGCTTTCTTT.

This clonotype was counted only a few times. The chain couples TRBV27 to TRBJ2-1; 9 nucleotides agree with TRBD1. Germline CDR1 reads MNHEY; CDR2 reads SMNVEV (reference sequence). Trimming took 3 bases from V and 4 from J; bases not matched to a gene: 4. The CDR3 extends over 15 amino acids. The CDR3 protein is CASSLGQGNYNEQFF. The DNA for the CDR3 is TGTGCCAGCAGTTTGGGACAGGGAAATTACAATGAGCAGTTCTTC.